The 23 T cell receptor beta chains below were found in one sample sequenced in a study of T-cell reconstitution after alpha-beta-depleted transplantation in children. Preparation of the TCRbeta library was carried out with unique molecular identifiers. TCRdb processed the PCR reads anew with MiXCR; each CDR3 protein has one entry. Among hundreds of thousands of distinct CDR3 sequences, 16% were seen once, and the ten largest hold about 41%. The sample in question was PBMCs, mostly from graft donor cells, obtained 360 days after TCRalphabeta/CD19-depleted stem cell transplant. These receptors were collected from a male patient between 2 and 15 years old who had a stem cell transplant for acute lymphoblastic leukemia, so the T cells may come from the graft donor.

This clonotype has just a few counts. The chain links TRBV4-1 to TRBJ2-3, with 8 bases that match TRBD1. Germline V gene data show CDR1 as MGHRA and CDR2 as YSYEKL. This CDR3 has 15 residues. The V gene end was trimmed by 0 bases and the J gene end by 3 bases; junction bases not matched to a gene: 2. The CDR3 DNA is TGCGCCAGCAGCCAAGAGCGACAGGGGACAGATACGCAGTATTTT. It is translated as CASSQERQGTDTQYF.

As regards this clonotype: A clone one base away is much larger, so this may be a read error. This chain links TRBV10-2 with TRBJ2-5, with TRBD2 as a possible D gene (5 bases). The CDR3 extends over 13 amino acids. CDR1 and CDR2 (germline): WSHSY, SAAADI. CDR3 amino acids: CASSPTRLETLYF. The DNA for the CDR3 is TGCGCCAGCAGCCCAACTAGGTTGGAGACCCTGTACTTC.

This clonotype has just a few counts. The chain employs TRBV15 and TRBJ1-2; D not certain. Trimming removed 0 bases at V and 1 base at J, with 6 bases between. Germline CDR1 reads LNHNV; CDR2 reads YYDKDF (reference sequence). The CDR3 loop spans 14 amino acids. CDR3 residues: CATSRDPVNYGYTF. CDR3 nucleotide sequence: TGTGCCACCAGCAGAGATCCAGTTAACTATGGCTACACCTTC.

The chain employs TRBV10-3 and TRBJ2-1; 9 positions agree with TRBD2. Germline V lookup: CDR1 ENHRY, CDR2 SYGVKD. The CDR3 extends over 14 amino acids. V gave up 3 bases and J gave up 8 bases; unmatched junction bases: 5. The CDR3 coding sequence is TGTGCCATCAGTGATTTAGCGGGAGAAGATGAGCAGTTCTTC. Amino acid sequence: CAISDLAGEDEQFF.

The chain couples TRBV18 to TRBJ2-7; D possibly corresponds to TRBD2 (6 bases). V gave up 1 base and J gave up 3 bases, with 16 bases separating them. Germline CDR1 KGHSH, CDR2 LQKENI. The CDR3 contains 16 residues. This CDR3 is CASSPLPGRRDYEQYF. CDR3 nucleotides: TGTGCCAGCTCACCACTACCGGGACGGAGGGACTACGAGCAGTACTTC.

V gene TRBV5-1 combines with J gene TRBJ2-1; 9 bases match TRBD1. From germline, CDR1 is SGHRS and CDR2 YFSETQ. The junction had 16 bases not matched to a gene; V was cut back by 3 bases and J by 0 bases. The CDR3 is 20 amino acids. The CDR3 loop reads CASSSLSTGGRGYSYNEQFF. The CDR3 nucleotides read TGCGCCAGCAGCTCCCTTTCCACAGGGGGCCGTGGATACTCCTACAATGAGCAGTTCTTC.

Only one count was recorded for this clonotype. The J gene is TRBJ2-1, the V gene TRBV7-9; 10 nucleotides line up with TRBD2. The junction had 10 bases not matched to a gene; V was cut back by 5 bases and J by 6 bases. The germline gives CDR1 SEHNR, CDR2 FQNEAQ (reference sequence). The CDR3 runs 16 residues. The CDR3 coding sequence is TGTGCCAGCAGCGCATTAGCGGGAGGCCCGTTCAATGAGCAGTTCTTC. It yields the protein CASSALAGGPFNEQFF. Looking up the rest from reference TRBV7-9 and TRBJ2-1 gives the full variable domain: DTGVSQNPRHKITKRGQNVTFRCDPISEHNRLYWYRQTLGQGPEFLTYFQNEAQLEKSRLLSDRFSAERPKGSFSTLEIQRTEQGDSAMYLCASSALAGGPFNEQFFGPGTRLTVL.

The chain is built from TRBV20-1 and TRBJ2-1; TRBD2 aligns across 12 bases. The CDR3 loop spans 16 amino acids. Germline loops: CDR1 DFQATT, CDR2 SNEGSKA (reference sequence). The V and J ends lost 0 bases and 8 bases, in that order; junction bases with no gene match: 8. CDR3: CSARDPTSGRLDEQFF. CDR3 in DNA: TGCAGTGCTAGAGATCCTACTAGCGGGAGGTTGGATGAGCAGTTCTTC.

V usage is TRBV29-1 and J usage is TRBJ2-7, with D uncertain. The germline gives CDR1 SQVTM, CDR2 ANQGSEA. With 4 bases removed from V and 0 bases from J, the gap between germline ends came to 10 bases. CDR3 length equals 13 residues. Here the CDR3 reads CSVGIRSSYEQYF. In nucleotides, the CDR3 is TGCAGCGTTGGAATTAGAAGCTCCTACGAGCAGTACTTC.

This CDR3 reads CASSYRDRGNSPLHF. CDR3 DNA: TGTGCCAGCAGTTACCGGGACCGGGGCAATTCACCCCTCCACTTT. The chain links TRBV6-5 to TRBJ1-6; tentatively, D is TRBD1 (5 bases). The CDR3 has 15 amino acids. Germline CDR1 reads MNHEY; CDR2 reads SVGAGI. V lost 2 bases to trimming and J lost 7 bases, with 12 bases between them.

V gene TRBV12-3 or TRBV12-4 combines with J gene TRBJ1-6; D remains ambiguous. There are 14 residues in the CDR3. V was pared by 4 bases and J by 4 bases, with 8 bases between. The CDR3 protein is CASSSRGYNSPLHF. As DNA, the CDR3 is TGTGCCAGCAGTTCCCGCGGGTATAATTCACCCCTCCACTTT.

The chain joins TRBV5-1 to TRBJ2-1; no clear D gene. Per germline, CDR1 SGHRS and CDR2 YFSETQ. The CDR3 totals 15 residues. Trimming took 2 bases from V and 1 from J, leaving 10 bases between them. The CDR3 DNA reads TGCGCCAGCAGCTTAGCATTCGGATCCTACAATGAGCAGTTCTTC. Amino acids: CASSLAFGSYNEQFF.

Only a few counts were recorded for this clonotype. The CDR3: CASSYTATKYADGTYEQYF. DNA for the CDR3: TGTGCCAGCAGTTACACGGCTACTAAATACGCGGACGGGACCTACGAGCAGTACTTC. This chain connects TRBV6-2 or TRBV6-3 to TRBJ2-7; tentative D call: TRBD2 (5 bases). This CDR3 has 19 amino acids. Deletions cut 2 bases from V and 2 bases from J, with 25 bases between. CDR1 and CDR2 (germline): MNHEY, SVGEGT.

This clonotype has ten or more counts. The chain uses TRBV5-1 and TRBJ2-1; 9 bases are shared with TRBD2. V lost 4 bases and J lost 5; bases outside the gene matches: 4. Germline V lookup: CDR1 SGHRS, CDR2 YFSETQ. The CDR3 runs 14 residues. The CDR3 protein is CASSLLAGNNEQFF. CDR3 bases: TGCGCCAGCAGCCTCCTAGCGGGGAACAATGAGCAGTTCTTC.

This rearrangement joins TRBV5-1 to TRBJ1-1; D ambiguous. CDR3 length: 15 amino acids. V lost 4 bases and J lost 1, with 14 bases in between. Germline V gene sequence: CDR1 SGHRS, CDR2 YFSETQ. In DNA, the CDR3 is TGCGCCAGCAGCACCCTCGGGCAGGAGAACACTGAAGCTTTCTTT. Translation gives CASSTLGQENTEAFF.

This rearrangement joins TRBV11-2 to TRBJ2-5; D is undetermined. CDR3 size: 14 residues. V lost 0 bases and J lost 5, with 10 bases in between. Germline V gene data show CDR1 as SGHAT and CDR2 as FQNNGV. As DNA, the CDR3 is TGTGCCAGCAGCTTAGATCGTCTACTGGAGACCCAGTACTTC. It encodes CASSLDRLLETQYF.

This clonotype was observed a handful of times. The gene calls are TRBV20-1 and TRBJ2-1; no firm D call. The CDR3 is 13 amino acids. Germline CDR1 reads DFQATT; CDR2 reads SNEGSKA (reference sequence). V lost 1 base and J lost 4, with 8 bases in between. The CDR3 sequence: CSARGVQYNEQFF. In DNA, the CDR3 is TGCAGTGCTAGAGGGGTCCAATACAATGAGCAGTTCTTC.

V and J are TRBV7-3 and TRBJ1-4; D is unresolved. Germline values: CDR1 SGHTA, CDR2 FQGTGA. Trimming stripped 7 bases from V and 0 bases from J, with 6 bases between. The CDR3 covers 13 residues. The CDR3 coding sequence is TGTGCCAGCATGGATGCAACTAATGAAAAACTGTTTTTT. Translated: CASMDATNEKLFF.

This clonotype was observed a few times. V and J are TRBV20-1 and TRBJ2-3; D is perhaps TRBD2 (6 bases). In germline, CDR1 is DFQATT, CDR2 SNEGSKA (reference sequence). The CDR3 has 18 amino acids. Trimming shortened V by 4 bases and J by 2 bases, and 25 bases separated the two germline ends. This CDR3 is CSAIRAPSRAGYTDTQYF. The DNA of the CDR3 is TGCAGTGCTATAAGAGCCCCCTCTAGGGCGGGGTACACAGATACGCAGTATTTT.

There are a few counts of this clonotype. In DNA, the CDR3 is TGTGCCAGCAGTTATGGACTAGCCCGGCAGTTCTTC. Its translation is CASSYGLARQFF. The chain couples TRBV21-1 to TRBJ2-1; the tabulated D call, TRBD2, remains unverified against the DNA. TRBV21-1 is tagged as a pseudogene. The CDR3 runs 12 residues.

This clonotype has only one observation. The chain is built from TRBV20-1 and TRBJ2-7; D is perhaps TRBD2 (6 bases). Germline V CDR1 and CDR2: DFQATT, SNEGSKA (reference sequence). This CDR3 contains 14 residues. With 6 bases removed from V and 0 bases from J, the gap between germline ends came to 15 bases. The CDR3 reads CSAGKPGSSYEQYF. The CDR3, as DNA: TGCAGTGCCGGAAAACCCGGGAGCTCCTACGAGCAGTACTTC.

The chain employs TRBV11-2 and TRBJ2-1; maybe TRBD2 (6 bases). The V gene's germline CDR1 is SGHAT and CDR2 FQNNGV. V shed 5 bases and J shed 10 bases, with 21 bases lying between them. CDR3 length: 15 amino acids. CDR3 region: CASSARLGMGREQFF. CDR3 coding DNA: TGTGCCAGCAGCGCCCGACTAGGGATGGGGCGGGAGCAGTTCTTC.

The chain uses TRBV28 and TRBJ2-7; 8 bases agree with TRBD1. The CDR3 consists of 16 residues. J lost 2 bases, V lost 6 bases, and 12 bases had no gene match. Germline CDR1 MDHEN, CDR2 SYDVKM. CDR3: CASSSRQGPTTYEQYF. The CDR3 bases are TGTGCCAGCAGCTCCCGACAGGGGCCAACTACCTACGAGCAGTACTTC.